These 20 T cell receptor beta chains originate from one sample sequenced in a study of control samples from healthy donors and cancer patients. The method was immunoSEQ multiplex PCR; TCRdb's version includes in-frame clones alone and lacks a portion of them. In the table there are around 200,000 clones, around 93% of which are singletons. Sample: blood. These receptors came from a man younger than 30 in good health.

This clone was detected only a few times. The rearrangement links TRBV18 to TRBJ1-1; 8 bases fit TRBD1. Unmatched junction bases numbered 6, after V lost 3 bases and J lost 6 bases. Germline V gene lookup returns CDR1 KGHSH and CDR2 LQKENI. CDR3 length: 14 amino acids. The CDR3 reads CASSPTDRGAEAFF. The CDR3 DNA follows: TGTGCCAGCTCACCGACCGACAGGGGCGCTGAAGCTTTCTTT.

CDR3 in DNA: TGTGCCAGTAGTATACAGGGGGGCGTTAACTATGGCTACACCTTC. It translates to CASSIQGGVNYGYTF. The gene calls are TRBV19 and TRBJ1-2; 7 bases fit TRBD1. From germline, CDR1 is LNHDA and CDR2 SQIVND (reference sequence). The J segment lost 1 base and the V segment lost 2 bases, leaving 4 bases of the junction unmatched. This CDR3 spans 15 amino acids.

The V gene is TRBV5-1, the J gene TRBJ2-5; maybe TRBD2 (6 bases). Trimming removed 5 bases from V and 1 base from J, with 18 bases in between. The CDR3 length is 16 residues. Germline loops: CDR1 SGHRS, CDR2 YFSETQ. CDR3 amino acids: CASRAGLAGPQETQYF. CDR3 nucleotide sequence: TGCGCCAGCAGGGCGGGGCTAGCAGGACCCCAAGAGACCCAGTACTTC.

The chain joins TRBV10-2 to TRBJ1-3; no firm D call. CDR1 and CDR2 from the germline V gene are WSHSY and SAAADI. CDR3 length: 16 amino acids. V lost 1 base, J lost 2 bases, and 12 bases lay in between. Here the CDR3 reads CASSEYRDVAGNTIYF. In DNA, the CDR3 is TGCGCCAGCAGTGAGTATCGGGATGTGGCTGGAAACACCATATATTTT.

The CDR3 loop is CVNQPQHF. The CDR3 DNA sequence: TGTGTAAATCAGCCCCAGCATTTT. This chain connects TRBV14 to TRBJ1-5; no firm D call. The length of the CDR3 is 8 residues. Germline lookup yields CDR1 SGHDN and CDR2 FVKESK.

CDR3 sequence: CAWSRDSYSGNTIYF. The DNA of the CDR3 is TGTGCCTGGAGCCGGGACAGCTACTCTGGAAACACCATATATTTT. The rearrangement links TRBV30 to TRBJ1-3; 7 positions agree with TRBD1. Germline CDR1 is GTSNPN and CDR2 is SVGIG (reference sequence). The ends lost 3 bases at V and 0 bases at J; junction bases unmatched: 5. The CDR3 runs 15 residues.

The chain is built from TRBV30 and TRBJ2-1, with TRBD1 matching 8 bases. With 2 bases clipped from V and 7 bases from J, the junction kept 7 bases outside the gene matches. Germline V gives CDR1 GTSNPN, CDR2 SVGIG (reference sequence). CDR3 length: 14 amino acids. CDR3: CAWSRQGAKNEQFF. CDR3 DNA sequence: TGTGCCTGGAGTCGGCAGGGGGCGAAAAATGAGCAGTTCTTC. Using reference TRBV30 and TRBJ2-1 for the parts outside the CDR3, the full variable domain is SQTIHQWPATLVQPVGSPLSLECTVEGTSNPNLYWYRQAAGRGLQLLFYSVGIGQISSEVPQNLSASRPQDRQFILSSKKLLLSDSGFYLCAWSRQGAKNEQFFGPGTRLTVL.

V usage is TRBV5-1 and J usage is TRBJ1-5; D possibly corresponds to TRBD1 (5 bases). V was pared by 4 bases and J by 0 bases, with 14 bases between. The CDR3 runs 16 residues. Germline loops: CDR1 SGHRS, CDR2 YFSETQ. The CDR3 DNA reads TGCGCCAGCAGCCACCAACCGGGGGATAGCAATCAGCCCCAGCATTTT. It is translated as CASSHQPGDSNQPQHF.

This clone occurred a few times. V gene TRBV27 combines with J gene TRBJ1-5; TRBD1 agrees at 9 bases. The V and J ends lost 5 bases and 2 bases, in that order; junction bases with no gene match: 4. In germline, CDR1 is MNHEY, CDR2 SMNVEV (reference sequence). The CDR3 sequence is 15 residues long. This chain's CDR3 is CASSPGDRGNQPQHF. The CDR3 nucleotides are TGTGCCAGCAGTCCTGGGGACAGGGGCAATCAGCCCCAGCATTTT.

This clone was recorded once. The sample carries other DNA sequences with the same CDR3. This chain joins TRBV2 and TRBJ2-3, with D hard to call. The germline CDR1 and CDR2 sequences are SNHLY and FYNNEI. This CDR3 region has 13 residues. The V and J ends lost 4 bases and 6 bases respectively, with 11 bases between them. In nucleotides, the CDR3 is TGTGCCAGCAGTGGAGAGCGAGGTGATACGCAGTATTTT. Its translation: CASSGERGDTQYF.

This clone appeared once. CDR3 in DNA: TGTGCCAGCAGCTCACCCGACCCGGCCCCTGGAAACACCATATATTTT. Translating gives CASSSPDPAPGNTIYF. The chain combines TRBV4-2 with TRBJ1-3; D is unclear. The CDR3 loop spans 16 amino acids. Germline V gene lookup returns CDR1 LGHNA and CDR2 YNFKEQ. Trimming stripped 5 bases from V and 2 bases from J, with 16 bases between.

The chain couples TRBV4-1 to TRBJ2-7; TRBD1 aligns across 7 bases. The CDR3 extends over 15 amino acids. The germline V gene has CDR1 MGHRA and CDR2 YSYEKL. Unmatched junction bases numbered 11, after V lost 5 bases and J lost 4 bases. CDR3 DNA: TGCGCCAGCAGCTCCCTCGAAGGGGGCGCTTACGAGCAGTACTTC. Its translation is CASSSLEGGAYEQYF.

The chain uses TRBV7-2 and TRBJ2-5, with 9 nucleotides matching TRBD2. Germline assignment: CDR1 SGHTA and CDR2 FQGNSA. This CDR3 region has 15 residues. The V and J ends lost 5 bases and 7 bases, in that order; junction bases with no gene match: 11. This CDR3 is CASSPRLAGVGTQYF. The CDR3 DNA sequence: TGTGCCAGCAGCCCGCGGTTAGCGGGGGTTGGGACCCAGTACTTC.

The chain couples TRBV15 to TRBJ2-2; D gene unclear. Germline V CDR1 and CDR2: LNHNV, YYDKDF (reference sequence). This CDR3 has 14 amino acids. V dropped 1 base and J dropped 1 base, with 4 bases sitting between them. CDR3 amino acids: CATSRVGNTGELFF. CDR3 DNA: TGTGCCACCAGCAGAGTAGGGAACACCGGGGAGCTGTTTTTT.

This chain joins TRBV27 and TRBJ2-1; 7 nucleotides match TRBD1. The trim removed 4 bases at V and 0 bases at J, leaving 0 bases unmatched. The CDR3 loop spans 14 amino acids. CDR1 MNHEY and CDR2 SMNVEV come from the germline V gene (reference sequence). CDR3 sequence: CASSYRGSYNEQFF. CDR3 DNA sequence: TGTGCCAGCAGTTACAGGGGCTCCTACAATGAGCAGTTCTTC.

The CDR3 DNA reads TGTGCCAGCAGTCGATGGACTAGCGGGGGGATATACTACGAGCAGTACTTC. It encodes CASSRWTSGGIYYEQYF. The chain couples TRBV6-6 to TRBJ2-7; 14 bases fit TRBD2. CDR1 and CDR2 (germline): MNHNY, SVGAGI (reference sequence). V shed 5 bases and J 3 bases; nucleotides not matched to a gene: 9. The CDR3 extends over 17 amino acids.

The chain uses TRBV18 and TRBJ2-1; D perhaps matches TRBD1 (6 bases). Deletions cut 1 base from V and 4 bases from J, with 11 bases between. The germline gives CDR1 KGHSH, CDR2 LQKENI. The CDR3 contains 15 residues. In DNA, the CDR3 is TGTGCCAGCTCACCACGGAGCAGGGGATACAATGAGCAGTTCTTC. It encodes CASSPRSRGYNEQFF.

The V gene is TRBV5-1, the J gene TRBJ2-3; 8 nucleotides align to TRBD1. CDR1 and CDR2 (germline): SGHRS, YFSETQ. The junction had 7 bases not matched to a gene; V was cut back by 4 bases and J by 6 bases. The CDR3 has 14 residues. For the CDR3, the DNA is TGCGCCAGCAGCCCGGGGACAGGAGCCGATACGCAGTATTTT. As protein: CASSPGTGADTQYF.

CDR3 sequence (DNA): TGCAGCGTTAAACAGGGAAACACTGAAGCTTTCTTT. This translates into CSVKQGNTEAFF. The chain carries TRBV29-1 and TRBJ1-1; tentative D call: TRBD1 (6 bases). Per the germline V gene, CDR1 is SQVTM and CDR2 is ANQGSEA. Trimming pared 5 bases from V and 2 bases from J, leaving 9 bases between. This CDR3 region has 12 residues.

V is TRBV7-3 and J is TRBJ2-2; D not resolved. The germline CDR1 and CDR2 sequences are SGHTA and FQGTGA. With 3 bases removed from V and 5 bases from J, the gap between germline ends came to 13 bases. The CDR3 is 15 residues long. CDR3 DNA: TGTGCCAGCAGCTTCTATACCGGTGTAACCGGGGAGCTGTTTTTT. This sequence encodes CASSFYTGVTGELFF.